This T cell receptor (beta chain) was profiled in a study of shared clonotypes between healthy human individuals. Germline CDR1 reads SGHRS; CDR2 reads YFSETQ. This CDR3 has 16 residues. V was pared by 5 bases and J by 1 base, with 18 bases between. The authors combined CD45RO+ cells with CCR7-negative CD45RA+ TemRA cells as CD8 memory. Data came from immunoSEQ multiplex PCR; TCRdb stores just in-frame clones and leaves some out. The sample shows 110,000 or so clones, around 71% of them seen only once. The chain is built from TRBV5-1 and TRBJ1-1; no reliable D call. The sequence was obtained from a woman in her twenties or thirties in good health. The sample consisted of memory CD8+ T cells sorted from blood. As to subset: CD45RO+ cells pooled with CCR7-negative TemRA cells. CDR3 DNA sequence: TGCGCCAGCAGGTCCGGCATAACCCGTCCGAACACTGAAGCTTTCTTT. Its protein is CASRSGITRPNTEAFF.